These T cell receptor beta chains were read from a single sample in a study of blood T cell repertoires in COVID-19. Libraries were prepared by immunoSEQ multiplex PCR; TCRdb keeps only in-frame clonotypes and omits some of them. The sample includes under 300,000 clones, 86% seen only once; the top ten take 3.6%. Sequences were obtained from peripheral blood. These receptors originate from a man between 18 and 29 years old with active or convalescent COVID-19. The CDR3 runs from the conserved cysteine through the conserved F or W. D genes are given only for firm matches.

CDR3 protein: CASSQTLGSPLHF
CDR3 DNA: TGCGCCAGCAGTCAGACCCTCGGGTCACCCCTCCACTTT
D gene: -
V gene: TRBV10-2
J gene: TRBJ1-6

CDR3 protein: CASSPGLVSSYEQYF
CDR3 DNA: TGTGCCAGCAGCCCGGGACTCGTTAGCTCCTACGAGCAGTACTTC
D gene: -
V gene: TRBV11-2
J gene: TRBJ2-7

CDR3 protein: CSARLAPDYEQYF
CDR3 DNA: TGCAGCGCTAGACTAGCGCCCGACTACGAGCAGTACTTC
D gene: TRBD2
V gene: TRBV29-1
J gene: TRBJ2-7

CDR3 protein: CASSLGTSGRDEQFF
CDR3 DNA: TGTGCCAGCAGCTTAGGTACTAGCGGGAGGGATGAGCAGTTCTTC
D gene: TRBD2
V gene: TRBV7-3
J gene: TRBJ2-1

CDR3 protein: CASSLQETQYF
CDR3 DNA: TGCGCCAGCAGCCTCCAAGAGACCCAGTACTTC
D gene: -
V gene: TRBV5-1
J gene: TRBJ2-5

CDR3 protein: CASREGLAGAVYEQYF
CDR3 DNA: TGCGCCAGCAGGGAGGGACTAGCGGGAGCGGTCTACGAGCAGTACTTC
D gene: TRBD2
V gene: TRBV5-1
J gene: TRBJ2-7

CDR3 protein: CASGGQNSNQPQHF
CDR3 DNA: TGTGCCAGCGGCGGACAGAATAGCAATCAGCCCCAGCATTTT
D gene: -
V gene: TRBV6-5
J gene: TRBJ1-5

CDR3 protein: CASRRDSGNTIYF
CDR3 DNA: TGTGCCAGCAGGCGGGACAGTGGAAACACCATATATTTT
D gene: TRBD1
V gene: TRBV12-3/TRBV12-4
J gene: TRBJ1-3

CDR3 protein: CASSLVFQGNQPQHF
CDR3 DNA: TGTGCCAGCAGCTTAGTGTTTCAGGGTAACCAGCCCCAGCATTTT
D gene: -
V gene: TRBV7-2
J gene: TRBJ1-5

CDR3 protein: CASRPSDRGLEKLFF
CDR3 DNA: TGTGCCAGCAGACCCTCGGACAGGGGGCTTGAAAAACTGTTTTTT
D gene: TRBD1
V gene: TRBV6-5
J gene: TRBJ1-4

CDR3 protein: CASNRDGYGYTF
CDR3 DNA: TGCGCCAGCAACAGGGATGGCTATGGCTACACCTTC
D gene: -
V gene: TRBV5-1
J gene: TRBJ1-2

CDR3 protein: CASRQSTGELFF
CDR3 DNA: TGTGCCAGTAGACAGTCCACCGGGGAGCTGTTTTTT
D gene: -
V gene: TRBV19
J gene: TRBJ2-2

CDR3 protein: CASSSYTQYF
CDR3 DNA: TGTGCCAGCAGCTCCTATACGCAGTATTTT
D gene: -
V gene: TRBV7-6
J gene: TRBJ2-3

CDR3 protein: CASRTFDRARYTF
CDR3 DNA: TGTGCCAGCAGGACTTTCGACAGGGCACGCTACACCTTC
D gene: TRBD1
V gene: TRBV28
J gene: TRBJ1-2

CDR3 protein: CAWSVLRRYGELFF
CDR3 DNA: TGTGCCTGGAGTGTACTACGAAGATACGGGGAGCTGTTTTTT
D gene: -
V gene: TRBV30
J gene: TRBJ2-2

CDR3 protein: CASRRQGWDGYTF
CDR3 DNA: TGTGCCAGCAGGAGACAGGGGTGGGACGGCTACACCTTC
D gene: TRBD1
V gene: TRBV27
J gene: TRBJ1-2

CDR3 protein: CASHRGDGSYNSPLHF
CDR3 DNA: TGTGCCAGCCACAGGGGCGATGGATCCTATAATTCACCCCTCCACTTT
D gene: TRBD1
V gene: TRBV7-9
J gene: TRBJ1-6

CDR3 protein: CASSPRDARDSPLHF
CDR3 DNA: TGTGCCAGCAGTCCACGGGACGCGCGGGACTCACCCCTCCACTTT
D gene: -
V gene: TRBV27
J gene: TRBJ1-6

CDR3 protein: CAISRQGDYGYTF
CDR3 DNA: TGTGCCATAAGCAGACAGGGAGACTATGGCTACACCTTC
D gene: TRBD1
V gene: TRBV10-3
J gene: TRBJ1-2

CDR3 protein: CASSPQGLGSYEQYF
CDR3 DNA: TGTGCCAGCAGCCCTCAGGGCCTCGGATCCTACGAGCAGTACTTC
D gene: -
V gene: TRBV7-6
J gene: TRBJ2-7

CDR3 protein: CASSQGFSGSFRQFF
CDR3 DNA: TGTGCCAGCAGCCAAGGATTTAGCGGGAGCTTCCGACAGTTCTTC
D gene: TRBD2
V gene: TRBV3-1/TRBV3-2
J gene: TRBJ2-1

CDR3 protein: CASSSGVSGNTIYF
CDR3 DNA: TGTGCCAGCAGCTCAGGGGTCTCTGGAAACACCATATATTTT
D gene: -
V gene: TRBV7-8
J gene: TRBJ1-3

CDR3 protein: CASSHFYEQFF
CDR3 DNA: TGTGCCAGCAGCCACTTCTATGAGCAGTTCTTC
D gene: -
V gene: TRBV6-5
J gene: TRBJ2-1

CDR3 protein: CASSYSPPGANVLTF
CDR3 DNA: TGTGCCAGCAGTTACTCCCCTCCTGGGGCCAACGTCCTGACTTTC
D gene: -
V gene: TRBV6-2/TRBV6-3
J gene: TRBJ2-6

CDR3 protein: CASMRGQGGTVNEKLFF
CDR3 DNA: TGCGCCAGTATGAGGGGACAGGGAGGGACGGTCAATGAAAAACTGTTTTTT
D gene: TRBD1
V gene: TRBV5-1
J gene: TRBJ1-4

CDR3 protein: CASSLRTVTTSEQYF
CDR3 DNA: TGTGCCAGCAGCCTTAGGACTGTCACTACATCCGAGCAGTACTTC
D gene: -
V gene: TRBV7-9
J gene: TRBJ2-7

CDR3 protein: CASSTMTGANEKLFF
CDR3 DNA: TGTGCCAGCAGTACCATGACAGGGGCTAATGAAAAACTGTTTTTT
D gene: TRBD1
V gene: TRBV6-5
J gene: TRBJ1-4

CDR3 protein: CASSMGGIGELFF
CDR3 DNA: TGTGCCAGCAGTATGGGGGGAATCGGGGAGCTGTTTTTT
D gene: -
V gene: TRBV12-3/TRBV12-4
J gene: TRBJ2-2